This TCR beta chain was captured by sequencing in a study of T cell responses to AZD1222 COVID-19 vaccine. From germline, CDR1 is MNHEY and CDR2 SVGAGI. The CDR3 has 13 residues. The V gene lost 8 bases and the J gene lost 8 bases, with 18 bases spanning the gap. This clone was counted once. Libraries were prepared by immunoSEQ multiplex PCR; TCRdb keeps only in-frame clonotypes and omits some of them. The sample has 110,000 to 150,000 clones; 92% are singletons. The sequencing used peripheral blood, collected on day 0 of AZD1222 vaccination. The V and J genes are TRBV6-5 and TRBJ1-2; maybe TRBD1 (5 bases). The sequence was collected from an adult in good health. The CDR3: CASLRALDGGYTF. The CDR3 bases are TGTGCCAGCCTCAGGGCACTCGACGGGGGCTACACCTTC.